The sequence of this TCR beta chain was determined in a study of control samples from healthy donors and cancer patients. Germline lookup yields CDR1 MGHRA and CDR2 YSYEKL. V lost 4 bases and J lost 1, with 13 bases in between. There are 15 residues in the CDR3. Method: immunoSEQ multiplex PCR; TCRdb's copy keeps in-frame clones and lacks some. The data hold 150,000 to 200,000 clones, with 90% to 95% observed a single time. Sequencing was carried out using blood. This TCR was sampled from a man aged 25-40 years in good health. This rearrangement joins TRBV4-1 to TRBJ2-5; D uncertain. This CDR3 reads CASSPPKPIQETQYF. The CDR3 DNA sequence: TGCGCCAGCAGCCCCCCCAAACCGATCCAAGAGACCCAGTACTTC.